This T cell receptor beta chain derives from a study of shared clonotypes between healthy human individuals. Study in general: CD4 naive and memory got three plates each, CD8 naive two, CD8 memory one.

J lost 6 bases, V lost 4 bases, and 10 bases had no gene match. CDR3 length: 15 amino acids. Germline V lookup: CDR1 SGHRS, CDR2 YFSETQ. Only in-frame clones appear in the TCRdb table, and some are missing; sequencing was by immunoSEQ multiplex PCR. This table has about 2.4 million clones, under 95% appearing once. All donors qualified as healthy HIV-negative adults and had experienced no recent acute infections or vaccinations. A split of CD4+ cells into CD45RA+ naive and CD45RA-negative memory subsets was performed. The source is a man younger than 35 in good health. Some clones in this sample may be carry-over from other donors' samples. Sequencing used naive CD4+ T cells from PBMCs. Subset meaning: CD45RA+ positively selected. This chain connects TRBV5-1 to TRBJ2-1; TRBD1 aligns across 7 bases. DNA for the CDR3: TGCGCCAGCAGCCTACAGGGGTCCGCGGTCAATGAGCAGTTCTTC. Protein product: CASSLQGSAVNEQFF.